One and the same sample provided the 19 T cell receptor beta chains below, sequenced in a study of blood T cell repertoires in COVID-19. Repertoires were generated with immunoSEQ multiplex PCR, while TCRdb's copy carries only in-frame clones and drops some. This sample carries a few hundred thousand clones, around 83% of them seen once, and the ten largest clones take about 5%. Sequenced input: PBMCs or T cells enriched from blood (not recorded which). Source of these receptors: a woman aged 45-59 years who had recovered from COVID-19.

The V and J genes are TRBV5-1 and TRBJ2-1; the D gene is possibly TRBD1 (6 bases). Germline values: CDR1 SGHRS, CDR2 YFSETQ. Trimming cost V 5 bases and J 4 bases, with 10 bases left between them. This CDR3 comprises 13 residues. The CDR3 DNA reads as TGCGCCAGCAGGGGTACAGGGTACAATGAGCAGTTCTTC. Protein product: CASRGTGYNEQFF.

A single count supports this clone. The genes are TRBV27 and TRBJ2-1; 8 bases match TRBD1. The germline gives CDR1 MNHEY, CDR2 SMNVEV (reference sequence). The CDR3 contains 14 residues. V was clipped by 8 bases and J by 3 bases; unmatched bases: 6. As DNA, the CDR3 is TGTGCCAGCGGGGGGACAGGAGTCTACAATGAGCAGTTCTTC. Its protein is CASGGTGVYNEQFF.

V gene TRBV7-9 combines with J gene TRBJ2-3; TRBD1 agrees at 7 bases. The CDR3 is made up of 14 amino acids. The V and J ends lost 8 bases and 3 bases, in that order; junction bases with no gene match: 8. The germline V gene encodes CDR1 SEHNR and CDR2 FQNEAQ (reference sequence). The DNA of the CDR3 is TGTGCCAGCTCCCACGACAGGGAAACAGATACGCAGTATTTT. It translates to CASSHDRETDTQYF.

The J gene is TRBJ1-4, the V gene TRBV30; D gene unclear. Trimming pared 3 bases from V and 0 bases from J, leaving 14 bases between. This CDR3 has 16 residues. Germline assignment: CDR1 GTSNPN and CDR2 SVGIG (reference sequence). The DNA for the CDR3 is TGTGCCTGGAGCCCCCTCCTGGGCGCAACTAATGAAAAACTGTTTTTT. Its translation: CAWSPLLGATNEKLFF.

The chain is built from TRBV11-3 and TRBJ1-2; possible D gene TRBD1, 6 bases. Per the germline V gene, CDR1 is SGHNT and CDR2 is YENEEA. Trimming shortened V by 5 bases and J by 4 bases, and 11 bases separated the two germline ends. The CDR3 is made up of 13 amino acids. The CDR3 sequence is CASSEQGFYGYTF. In nucleotides, the CDR3 is TGTGCCAGCAGCGAACAGGGTTTCTATGGCTACACCTTC.

V usage is TRBV5-1 and J usage is TRBJ2-1, with 10 bases aligning to TRBD1. V shed 4 bases, J shed 8 bases, and the junction held 9 bases outside the gene matches. The CDR3 loop spans 15 amino acids. CDR1 SGHRS and CDR2 YFSETQ come from the germline V gene. The CDR3 DNA follows: TGCGCCAGCAGCCTCGGGACAGGGGATCTCTATGAGCAGTTCTTC. Protein: CASSLGTGDLYEQFF.

The genes are TRBV4-3 and TRBJ2-2, with TRBD1 identical over 10 bases. Trimming cost V 3 bases and J 7 bases; bases outside gene matches: 5. There are 15 residues in the CDR3. CDR1 is LGHNA and CDR2 is YSLEER in the germline V gene. The CDR3 DNA follows: TGCGCCAGCAGCCACCGACAGGGGGCGGACGGGGAGCTGTTTTTT. Residues: CASSHRQGADGELFF.

The chain has TRBV6-1 and TRBJ1-6; D unclear. Trimming stripped 1 base from V and 9 bases from J, with 10 bases between. Germline CDR1 and CDR2: MNHNS and SASEGT. CDR3 size: 14 residues. The CDR3 DNA reads as TGTGCCAGCAGTGAAGGCGGCGGGAGTTCACCCCTCCACTTT. This translates into CASSEGGGSSPLHF.

A few counts support this clone. The gene calls are TRBV18 and TRBJ1-1, with D uncertain. Germline V gene data show CDR1 as KGHSH and CDR2 as LQKENI. This CDR3 is built from 13 residues. V was clipped by 6 bases and J by 2 bases, with 10 bases between them. This chain's CDR3 is CASSGGRNTEAFF. In DNA form, the CDR3 reads TGTGCCAGCTCCGGCGGTAGAAACACTGAAGCTTTCTTT. Complete variable domain (other parts from reference TRBV18 and TRBJ1-1): NAGVMQNPRHLVRRRGQEARLRCSPMKGHSHVYWYRQLPEEGLKFMVYLQKENIIDESGMPKERFSAEFPKEGPSILRIQQVVRGDSAAYFCASSGGRNTEAFFGQGTRLTVV.

A single count supports this clone. V gene TRBV4-1 combines with J gene TRBJ2-1; TRBD1 matches 9 bases. Germline lookup yields CDR1 MGHRA and CDR2 YSYEKL. This CDR3 region has 16 residues. With V trimmed by 1 base and J by 8 bases, 9 bases remained unmatched. The CDR3 reads CASSQVRQGGRYEQFF. CDR3 nucleotide sequence: TGCGCCAGCAGCCAAGTCCGACAGGGGGGCAGGTATGAGCAGTTCTTC.

V usage is TRBV6-5 and J usage is TRBJ1-1; possible D gene TRBD1, 6 bases. CDR3 size: 14 residues. Germline V CDR1 and CDR2: MNHEY, SVGAGI. Trimming took 6 bases from V and 11 from J, leaving 22 bases between them. The CDR3 DNA follows: TGTGCCAGCAGCACCCGTGAGGGGGTATTAGGGGCTTTCTTT. Encoded protein: CASSTREGVLGAFF.

The chain is built from TRBV5-4 and TRBJ2-2; TRBD1 aligns across 9 bases. V shed 4 bases and J 7 bases; nucleotides not matched to a gene: 5. Germline V gene data show CDR1 as SGHNT and CDR2 as YYREEE (reference sequence). This CDR3 has 14 amino acids. The CDR3 region has the DNA TGTGCCAGCAGCCTACAGGGGGCGAGCGGGGAGCTGTTTTTT. This encodes CASSLQGASGELFF.

Worth noting for this clone: Other DNA sequences in the sample encode the same CDR3. V is TRBV27 and J is TRBJ1-2, with D possibly matching TRBD1 (5 bases). Germline lookup yields CDR1 MNHEY and CDR2 SMNVEV (reference sequence). The CDR3 spans 13 residues. Trimming shortened V by 2 bases and J by 6 bases, and 10 bases separated the two germline ends. Here the CDR3 reads CASSLRGRDGYTF. For the CDR3, the DNA is TGTGCCAGCAGTTTAAGGGGTAGGGATGGCTACACCTTC.

This clone occurred a few times. The gene calls are TRBV4-3 and TRBJ1-6; 9 bases are shared with TRBD1. In germline, CDR1 is LGHNA, CDR2 YSLEER. The trim removed 1 base at V and 8 bases at J, leaving 6 bases unmatched. This CDR3 is built from 16 residues. The CDR3 coding sequence is TGCGCCAGCAGCCAAGTTCCCGGGACAGGGTATTCACCCCTCCACTTT. Its protein is CASSQVPGTGYSPLHF.

The CDR3 nucleotides are TGTGCCAGTAGAGTAGGATCGGGACAGGTCCCTCGGGGCTACACCTTC. Translating gives CASRVGSGQVPRGYTF. J is TRBJ1-2 and V is TRBV19, with TRBD1 identical over 8 bases. Germline loops: CDR1 LNHDA, CDR2 SQIVND (reference sequence). The CDR3 is 16 residues long. J gave up 8 bases and V 6 bases, and 17 bases lay outside the gene matches.

The V and J genes are TRBV29-1 and TRBJ2-7, with 10 bases fitting TRBD1. The CDR3 consists of 14 residues. Germline V CDR1 and CDR2: SQVTM, ANQGSEA. Losses at the gene ends were 4 bases for V and 5 bases for J; bases not matched to a gene: 8. CDR3 protein: CSVARVTGGNEQYF. The CDR3 nucleotides are TGCAGCGTTGCGAGGGTGACAGGGGGCAACGAGCAGTACTTC.

The chain joins TRBV25-1 to TRBJ1-1, with a possible D match to TRBD1 (5 bases). V was pared by 0 bases and J by 10 bases, with 15 bases between. CDR1 is MGHDK and CDR2 is SYGVNS in the germline V gene. The CDR3 is 14 residues long. In DNA form, the CDR3 reads TGTGCCAGCAGTGAATATGGGCAGGGTCCCCGAGCTTTCTTT. Encoded protein: CASSEYGQGPRAFF.

This chain links TRBV10-3 with TRBJ2-5; a possible D gene is TRBD1 (5 bases). CDR3 length equals 14 residues. V lost 2 bases, J lost 0 bases, and 7 bases lay in between. The germline V gene has CDR1 ENHRY and CDR2 SYGVKD. The CDR3 here is CAISERQYQETQYF. The CDR3 DNA is TGTGCCATCAGTGAGCGACAGTACCAAGAGACCCAGTACTTC.

The chain recombines TRBV6-2 or TRBV6-3 with TRBJ1-1, with D perhaps TRBD1 (6 bases). The CDR3 length is 18 residues. The germline V gene has CDR1 MNHEY and CDR2 SVGEGT. The germline V and J ends were trimmed by 0 bases and 6 bases, with 23 bases remaining between them. CDR3 in amino acids: CASSYSELGGAGLPEAFF. The CDR3, as DNA: TGTGCCAGCAGTTACTCGGAGCTAGGGGGTGCCGGTCTGCCTGAAGCTTTCTTT.